The clone carrying this TCR beta chain was seen once. As yet, its antigen is unknown. Germline-derived CDR1 and CDR2 are MNHEY and SVGAGI. The V gene lost 4 bases and the J gene lost 7 bases, with 5 bases spanning the gap. CDR3 length: 11 residues. Sequencing used immunoSEQ multiplex PCR; TCRdb keeps in-frame clones, though not all of them. The repertoire holds several thousand clones, with approximately 90% as singletons. These data belong to a study of T cells in localized non-small cell lung cancer. The study, taken as a whole, reports: There was higher T cell clonality in uninvolved adjacent lung than in tumor, and it was highest there. A median of about 58 of the top 100 tumor clones appeared in adjacent lung, which was paired and uninvolved.

This TCR came from a male donor older than 55 with stage II lung adenocarcinoma. J is TRBJ2-1 and V is TRBV6-5; D unresolved. The material sequenced was peripheral blood mononuclear cells, taken before any cancer treatment. CDR3 bases: TGTGCCAGCAGTTTATTGAATGAGCAGTTCTTC. This sequence encodes CASSLLNEQFF.